This is a list of T cell receptor beta chains from one sample in a study of T-cell reconstitution after alpha-beta-depleted transplantation in children. TCRdb called the PCR reads again in MiXCR, with one record for every CDR3 protein. The sample yields more than 400,000 distinct CDR3 sequences, roughly 43% seen once. This material consisted of PBMCs, taken before TCRalphabeta/CD19-depleted stem cell transplant. The receptor source for this set is a girl aged 2 to 9 with aplastic anemia, due to receive a stem cell transplant. Each CDR3 is given with its conserved first and last residue.

>TRBV6-5|TRBJ1-1
CASSSGILEGGRAFF
>TRBV29-1|TRBJ2-5
CSGGAGGPRGETQYF
>TRBV20-1|TRBJ2-3
CSATRGGGVSDTQYF
>TRBV10-3|TRBJ1-1
CATERRNYLKGDTEAFF
>TRBV12-3/TRBV12-4|TRBJ1-4
CASSFGGRNEKLFF
>TRBV10-3|TRBJ2-7
CARSRTGDLYEQYF
>TRBV12-3/TRBV12-4|TRBJ2-1
CASSLVLAGGNEQFF
>TRBV5-6|TRBJ2-1
CASSAGTRRSEQFF
>TRBV20-1|TRBJ2-5
CSPNQREGPGETQYF
>TRBV29-1|TRBJ2-1
CSASSYNEQFF
>TRBV6-1|TRBJ1-1
CASSPPSRGGEAFF
>TRBV20-1|TRBJ2-1
CSAERSTGEQFF
>TRBV4-3|TRBJ2-1
CASSQGLVAGVGEQFF
>TRBV20-1|TRBJ2-4
CSVPRSRLGKNIQYF
>TRBV21-1|TRBJ1-6
CASSKAPGGRYNSPLHF
>TRBV12-3/TRBV12-4|TRBJ1-1
CASSSIGGTGGTEAFF
>TRBV7-6|TRBJ2-1
CASSYIASGSSSYNEQFF
>TRBV5-1|TRBJ2-3
CASSLPGQPDTQYF